A selection of T cell receptor beta chains follows, all from one sample in a study of T cell repertoires in cytomegalovirus infection. The antigens for these receptors are not known. TCRdb reanalysed the reads using MiXCR and keeps one entry per CDR3 protein. Here the sample spans around 340,000 distinct CDR3 sequences, 25% to 35% being singletons. The material was cultured PBMCs, obtained from culture after CMV antigen stimulation. These receptor sequences come from a human donor in good health (CMV status not recorded). Some clones in this sample may be carry-over from other donors' samples. The CDR3 runs from the conserved cysteine through the conserved F or W. A clone size is listed for some rows: how often the clone was seen (once, few, many), or a class if it is expanded.

v_call clone_size cdr3_aa
TRBV20-1 - CSVHDRGLIGNTIYF
TRBV7-2 - CASSAQGDQPQHF
TRBV2 few CASSEESLGNQPQHF
TRBV10-3 - CAISELQDPRNEQFF
TRBV6-5 - CASTRLAGGPGKNIQYF
TRBV29-1 - CSVALTGAQETQYF
TRBV7-3 - CASSFQGVDSPLHF
TRBV6-6 - CASSFGQGASLQPQHF
TRBV7-9 - CASSFLAGGVTDTQYF
TRBV20-1 few CSARRQTEAFF
TRBV24-1 few CATSDSTGRKSEAFF
TRBV7-2 many CASREGETQYF
TRBV5-1 few CASSRTGDSNQPQHF
TRBV28 many CASSWSLLMLAGVTYEQYF
TRBV12-3/TRBV12-4 few CASSRMEETQYF
TRBV5-4 - CASSPGTSGLFNEQFF
TRBV4-1 - CASSQGQGDGEKLFF
TRBV5-1 many CASSSTGANNSPLHF
TRBV7-6 many CASGWSSYNEQFF
TRBV6-1 once CASRRDRTSETQYF
TRBV4-2 few CASRGTSGVEQYF